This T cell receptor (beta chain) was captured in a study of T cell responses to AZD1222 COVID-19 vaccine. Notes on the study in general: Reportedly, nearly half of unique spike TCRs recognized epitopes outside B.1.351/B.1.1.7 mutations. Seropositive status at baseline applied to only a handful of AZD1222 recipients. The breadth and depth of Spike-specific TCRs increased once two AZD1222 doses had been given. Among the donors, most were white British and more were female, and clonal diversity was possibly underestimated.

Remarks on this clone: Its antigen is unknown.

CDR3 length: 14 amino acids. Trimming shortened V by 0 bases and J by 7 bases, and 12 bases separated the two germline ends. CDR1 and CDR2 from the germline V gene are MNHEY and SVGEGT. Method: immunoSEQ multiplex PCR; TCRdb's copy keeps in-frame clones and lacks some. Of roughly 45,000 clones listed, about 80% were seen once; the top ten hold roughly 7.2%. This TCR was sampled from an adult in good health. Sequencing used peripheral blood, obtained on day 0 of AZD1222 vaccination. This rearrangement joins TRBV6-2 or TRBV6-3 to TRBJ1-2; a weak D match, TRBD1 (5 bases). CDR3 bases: TGTGCCAGCAGTTACTCCTTCAGGGTCGGTGGCTACACCTTC. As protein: CASSYSFRVGGYTF.